Each of the 24 T cell receptor beta chains below was sequenced from the same sample in a study of T cell repertoires in cytomegalovirus infection. From the reads, TCRdb called clonotypes with MiXCR, one entry per CDR3 protein. The repertoire holds approximately 250,000 distinct CDR3 sequences, with approximately 22% as singletons. Sequenced sample: CD8+ T cells from PBMCs. All receptors derive from a human donor in good health (CMV status not recorded). Some clones in this sample may be carry-over from other donors' samples.

This clonotype was detected only once. This clone may be a read error of a much larger clone one base away. The chain couples TRBV7-2 to TRBJ2-1; the match to TRBD2 covers 7 bases. The germline gives CDR1 SGHTA, CDR2 FQGNSA. The CDR3 covers 16 residues. V gave up 4 bases and J gave up 4 bases; unmatched junction bases: 10. The CDR3, as DNA: TGTGCCAGCAGCTCTGCCGGGACTAACGTTTACAATGAGCAGTTCTTC. It encodes CASSSAGTNVYNEQFF.

This clonotype came up many times. The chain joins TRBV7-2 to TRBJ1-1, with 7 bases aligning to TRBD1. Unmatched junction bases numbered 5, after V lost 3 bases and J lost 4 bases. Germline values: CDR1 SGHTA, CDR2 FQGNSA. CDR3 size: 14 residues. In DNA, the CDR3 is TGTGCCAGCAGCTTTATGACAGGGTTCACTGAAGCTTTCTTT. Its translation: CASSFMTGFTEAFF.

This chain joins TRBV10-3 and TRBJ2-5; 9 bases match TRBD2. The CDR3 extends over 16 amino acids. The ends lost 6 bases at V and 2 bases at J; junction bases unmatched: 10. Per the germline V gene, CDR1 is ENHRY and CDR2 is SYGVKD. Here the CDR3 DNA reads TGTGCCATCAGGACCCTAGCGGGGATAGAGCAAGAGACCCAGTACTTC. Protein: CAIRTLAGIEQETQYF.

This clonotype was seen repeatedly, ten times or more. V is TRBV12-5 and J is TRBJ1-1; TRBD1 is a possible D gene (6 bases). V was cut by 2 bases and J by 5 bases, with 9 bases left in between. Germline assignment: CDR1 LGHNT and CDR2 FRNRAP. The CDR3 has 13 amino acids. CDR3 in amino acids: CASGLSDRTEAFF. CDR3 sequence (DNA): TGTGCTAGTGGTTTGTCCGACAGGACTGAAGCTTTCTTT.

This clonotype showed up just a few times. The chain employs TRBV12-3 or TRBV12-4 and TRBJ2-3, with 13 bases matching TRBD2. The CDR3 is made up of 18 amino acids. Trimming removed 5 bases from V and 0 bases from J; junction bases left unmatched: 8. The CDR3 DNA follows: TGTGCCAGCAGTACCGGACTAGCGGGGGCCACTAGCACAGATACGCAGTATTTT. This encodes CASSTGLAGATSTDTQYF.

The chain couples TRBV20-1 to TRBJ2-5, with 9 bases matching TRBD1. CDR3 size: 14 residues. Per germline, CDR1 DFQATT and CDR2 SNEGSKA (reference sequence). The CDR3 bases are TGCAGCCCTACCACAGGGGGCCTACAGGAGACCCAGTACTTC. It encodes CSPTTGGLQETQYF.

The V call is TRBV9, the J call TRBJ2-3; D is undetermined. This CDR3 region has 14 residues. Between the trimmed V and J ends, which lost 0 bases and 6 bases, there was a span of 11 bases. Germline-derived CDR1 and CDR2 are SGDLS and YYNGEE. CDR3 nucleotides: TGTGCCAGCAGCGTAGCCCGGGTGATGGATACGCAGTATTTT. Its translation is CASSVARVMDTQYF. Looking up the rest from reference TRBV9 and TRBJ2-3 gives the full variable domain: DSGVTQTPKHLITATGQRVTLRCSPRSGDLSVYWYQQSLDQGLQFLIQYYNGEERAKGNILERFSAQQFPDLHSELNLSSLELGDSALYFCASSVARVMDTQYFGPGTRLTVL.

This chain joins TRBV6-2 or TRBV6-3 and TRBJ2-1; D not certain. Trimming took off 2 bases at V and 2 bases at J, with 10 bases between the two ends. The CDR3 consists of 15 residues. Germline-derived CDR1 and CDR2 are MNHEY and SVGEGT. CDR3 bases: TGTGCCAGCAGTTACAGCAGCTCGACCTACAATGAGCAGTTCTTC. This encodes CASSYSSSTYNEQFF.

This clonotype was seen a few times. The chain joins TRBV7-9 to TRBJ1-1; D not resolved. V lost 5 bases and J lost 2, with 12 bases in between. This CDR3 is 14 amino acids long. Germline loops: CDR1 SEHNR, CDR2 FQNEAQ (reference sequence). Here the CDR3 DNA reads TGTGCCAGCAGCCCCCCGGAAATTAACACTGAAGCTTTCTTT. This gives the protein CASSPPEINTEAFF.

This clonotype was picked up a small number of times. V and J are TRBV13 and TRBJ2-1; 11 nucleotides align to TRBD2. The J segment lost 0 bases and the V segment lost 1 base, leaving 8 bases of the junction unmatched. The CDR3 consists of 19 residues. Germline assignment: CDR1 PRHDT and CDR2 FYEKMQ (reference sequence). The CDR3 is CASSLEGLAGGSSYNEQFF. In DNA, the CDR3 is TGTGCCAGCAGCTTAGAAGGTCTAGCGGGGGGAAGCTCCTACAATGAGCAGTTCTTC.

The rearrangement uses TRBV7-8 and TRBJ1-2; D remains unclear. Deletions cut 8 bases from V and 2 bases from J, with 15 bases between. Germline V gene data show CDR1 as SGHVS and CDR2 as FQNEAQ. The CDR3 runs 14 residues. The CDR3 DNA is TGTGCCAGCCAAGAAGGGAATAGCAACTATGGCTACACCTTC. It translates to CASQEGNSNYGYTF. The full variable domain, completed using reference TRBV7-8 and TRBJ1-2, is GAGVSQSPRYKVAKRGQDVALRCDPISGHVSLFWYQQALGQGPEFLTYFQNEAQLDKSGLPSDRFFAERPEGSVSTLKIQRTQQEDSAVYLCASQEGNSNYGYTFGSGTRLTVV.

In regard to this clonotype: A junction boundary mismatches the germline segment, possibly from a read error. The chain is built from TRBV5-4 and TRBJ2-6; either TRBD1 or TRBD2 may fit D (5 bases each). Looked up from germline, CDR1 is SGHNT and CDR2 is YYREEE (reference sequence). This CDR3 is 15 amino acids long. The CDR3: CASSFRGSVANVLTF. For the CDR3, the DNA is TGTGCCAGCAGCTTCCGGGGCTCTGTGGCCAACGTCCTGACTTTC.

This clonotype was seen at least ten times. The chain employs TRBV7-9 and TRBJ2-3, with D uncertain. The CDR3 extends over 15 amino acids. Germline CDR1 SEHNR, CDR2 FQNEAQ (reference sequence). The V end lost 2 bases, the J end lost 0 bases, and 9 bases lay between the germline ends. The CDR3 protein is CASSLFSVSTDTQYF. CDR3 nucleotides: TGTGCCAGCAGCTTATTCAGCGTAAGCACAGATACGCAGTATTTT.

This clonotype was seen ten or more times. The rearrangement uses TRBV7-9 and TRBJ2-1; 12 nucleotides line up with TRBD2. This CDR3 has 19 residues. The ends lost 1 base at V and 3 bases at J; junction bases unmatched: 10. Germline CDR1 SEHNR, CDR2 FQNEAQ (reference sequence). CDR3 amino acids: CASSLGSLLAGGHYNEQFF. The CDR3 DNA reads TGTGCCAGCAGCTTAGGCTCTCTACTAGCGGGGGGACACTACAATGAGCAGTTCTTC.

The V and J genes are TRBV28 and TRBJ2-7, with TRBD1 matching 8 bases. The germline V gene encodes CDR1 MDHEN and CDR2 SYDVKM. The CDR3 extends over 14 amino acids. After removal of 5 bases from V and 5 bases from J, the junction contained 8 bases not matched to a gene. The chain's CDR3 is CASSPTDREDEQYF. Here the CDR3 DNA reads TGTGCCAGCAGTCCCACGGACAGGGAGGACGAGCAGTACTTC.

This clonotype came up a few times. The gene calls are TRBV10-3 and TRBJ1-1; D gene uncertain. The V end lost 2 bases, the J end lost 5 bases, and 12 bases lay between the germline ends. CDR3 length: 14 residues. In germline, CDR1 is ENHRY, CDR2 SYGVKD. The CDR3 DNA follows: TGTGCCATCAGTGAGACGGGCCGAGGGACTGAAGCTTTCTTT. This sequence encodes CAISETGRGTEAFF.

This clonotype appeared a single time. A much larger clone is a single base away; this may be a read error. V and J are TRBV28 and TRBJ2-6, with D possibly being TRBD2 (5 bases). The CDR3 extends over 18 amino acids. Germline V gene sequence: CDR1 MDHEN, CDR2 SYDVKM. Written as DNA, the CDR3 is TGTGCCAGCAGGTTATCCCGTGGACTGTTCTCTGGGGCCAACGTCCTGACTTTC. As protein: CASRLSRGLFSGANVLTF.

In the case of this clonotype: A much bigger clone sits one base away, suggesting this may be a read error. This rearrangement joins TRBV25-1 to TRBJ1-1; D gene unclear. Germline loops: CDR1 MGHDK, CDR2 SYGVNS. V lost 3 bases and J lost 1, with 3 bases in between. The CDR3 consists of 12 residues. In DNA form, the CDR3 reads TGTGCCAGCAGTGAGGGGAACACTGAAGCTTTCTTT. It specifies CASSEGNTEAFF.

The V call is TRBV28, the J call TRBJ1-5; the match to TRBD1 covers 7 bases. Germline trimming cut 6 bases from V and 5 bases from J; bases unmatched to any gene: 13. Germline lookup yields CDR1 MDHEN and CDR2 SYDVKM. This CDR3 spans 16 amino acids. DNA for the CDR3: TGTGCCAGCAGCCAAGCTTCGACAGGGACGCATCAGCCCCAGCATTTT. It encodes CASSQASTGTHQPQHF.

This clonotype was found many times. This chain connects TRBV2 to TRBJ1-5; D remains ambiguous. Germline V CDR1 and CDR2: SNHLY, FYNNEI. Trimming took 1 base from V and 7 from J, leaving 11 bases between them. The CDR3 sequence is 14 residues long. CDR3: CASSEGGSLQPQHF. CDR3 nucleotides: TGTGCCAGCAGTGAAGGAGGATCACTGCAGCCCCAGCATTTT.

This clonotype came up many times. The V and J genes are TRBV6-5 and TRBJ1-4; D gene unclear. Trimming pared 6 bases from V and 0 bases from J, leaving 11 bases between. CDR3 size: 15 residues. Germline CDR1 is MNHEY and CDR2 is SVGAGI. The CDR3 region is CASSFLQSTNEKLFF. DNA for the CDR3: TGTGCCAGCAGCTTCCTACAGTCAACTAATGAAAAACTGTTTTTT.

The sample holds many counts of this clonotype. The chain combines TRBV2 with TRBJ2-1; the D gene could be TRBD1 or TRBD2 (6 bases each). The CDR3 sequence is 14 residues long. Germline values: CDR1 SNHLY, CDR2 FYNNEI. Trimming stripped 8 bases from V and 0 bases from J, with 11 bases between. The CDR3 bases are TGTGCCAGCGGGGGGCGGGGCTCCTACAATGAGCAGTTCTTC. It codes for CASGGRGSYNEQFF.

The V gene is TRBV2, the J gene TRBJ1-5, with 7 bases that match TRBD1. The CDR3 is 15 residues long. The germline gives CDR1 SNHLY, CDR2 FYNNEI. The V gene end was trimmed by 5 bases and the J gene end by 4 bases; junction bases not matched to a gene: 8. CDR3 DNA sequence: TGTGCCAGCAGTCAACGGGACAGCTATAATCAGCCCCAGCATTTT. Its protein product is CASSQRDSYNQPQHF.

This clonotype turned up a few times. The gene calls are TRBV7-8 and TRBJ2-1; a possible D gene is TRBD1 (5 bases). V was cut by 1 base and J by 7 bases, with 14 bases left in between. Germline V CDR1 and CDR2: SGHVS, FQNEAQ. CDR3 length: 15 residues. For the CDR3, the DNA is TGTGCCAGCAGCTTAGTCACCAGGGTGGGGAATGAGCAGTTCTTC. Its translation: CASSLVTRVGNEQFF.